This T cell receptor (beta chain) was observed in a study of regulatory dendritic cells for organ transplantation. In its sample, this clone was seen once. The antigen remains unidentified. Study conclusions and caveats: Resting memory CD8+ T cells held the most alloreactive clonotypes.

The protocol was immunoSEQ multiplex PCR, while the TCRdb copy is restricted to in-frame clones and leaves out a portion. Among about 29,000 clones, around 83% were seen once, and the ten largest hold 0.1%. V was pared by 4 bases and J by 7 bases, with 11 bases between. There are 12 residues in the CDR3. Germline assignment: CDR1 MNHEY and CDR2 SMNVEV (reference sequence). Naive CD45RA+ and memory CD45RO+ CD4+ or CD8+ T cells were FACS-sorted. This receptor was obtained from a human donor in good health. The J gene is TRBJ2-7, the V gene TRBV27; tentative D call: TRBD1 (5 bases). Sequencing was performed on naive CD4+ T cells from blood. The subset: CD45RA+ naive T cells. The CDR3 sequence: CASSSQGEEQYF. DNA of the CDR3: TGTGCCAGCAGTTCCCAGGGTGAGGAGCAGTACTTC.